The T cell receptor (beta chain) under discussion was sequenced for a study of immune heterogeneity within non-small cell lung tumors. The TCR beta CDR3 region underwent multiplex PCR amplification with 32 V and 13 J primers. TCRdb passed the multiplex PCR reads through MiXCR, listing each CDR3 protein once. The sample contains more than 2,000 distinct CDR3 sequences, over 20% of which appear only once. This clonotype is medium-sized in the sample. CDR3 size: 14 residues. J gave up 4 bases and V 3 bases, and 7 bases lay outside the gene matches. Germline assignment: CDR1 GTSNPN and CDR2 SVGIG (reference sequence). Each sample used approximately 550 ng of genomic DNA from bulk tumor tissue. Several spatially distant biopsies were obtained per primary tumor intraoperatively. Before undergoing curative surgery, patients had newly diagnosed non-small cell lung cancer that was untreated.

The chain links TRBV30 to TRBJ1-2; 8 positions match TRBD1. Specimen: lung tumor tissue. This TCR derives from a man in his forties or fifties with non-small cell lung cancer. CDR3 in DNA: TGTGCCTGGAGGGCAGGGGGCGGTAGCTATGGCTACACCTTC. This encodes CAWRAGGGSYGYTF.